This T cell receptor beta chain was captured in a study of tumor and adjacent non-tumor tissue in lung cancer. The CDR3 contains 13 residues. Looked up from germline, CDR1 is DFQATT and CDR2 is SNEGSKA (reference sequence). RNA was extracted from bulk tissue without any cell sorting. The library came from three nested PCR rounds adapted from ARM-PCR protocols. In TCRdb, the multiplex PCR reads were re-called with MiXCR into one record per CDR3 protein. The sample lists fewer than 120,000 distinct CDR3 sequences; nearly 85% were seen once. Comments on this clonotype: At one end the junction does not follow the germline gene, possibly because of a read error.

This chain uses TRBV20-1 with TRBJ2-2; D is possibly TRBD2 (5 bases). The clonotype originates from a man aged 70-80 years with non-small cell lung cancer. The specimen sequenced was lung tumor tissue. CDR3 residues: CSAREPSTGVLFF. In nucleotides, the CDR3 is TGCAGTGCTAGAGAGCCTAGCACCGGGGTGCTGTTTTTT.